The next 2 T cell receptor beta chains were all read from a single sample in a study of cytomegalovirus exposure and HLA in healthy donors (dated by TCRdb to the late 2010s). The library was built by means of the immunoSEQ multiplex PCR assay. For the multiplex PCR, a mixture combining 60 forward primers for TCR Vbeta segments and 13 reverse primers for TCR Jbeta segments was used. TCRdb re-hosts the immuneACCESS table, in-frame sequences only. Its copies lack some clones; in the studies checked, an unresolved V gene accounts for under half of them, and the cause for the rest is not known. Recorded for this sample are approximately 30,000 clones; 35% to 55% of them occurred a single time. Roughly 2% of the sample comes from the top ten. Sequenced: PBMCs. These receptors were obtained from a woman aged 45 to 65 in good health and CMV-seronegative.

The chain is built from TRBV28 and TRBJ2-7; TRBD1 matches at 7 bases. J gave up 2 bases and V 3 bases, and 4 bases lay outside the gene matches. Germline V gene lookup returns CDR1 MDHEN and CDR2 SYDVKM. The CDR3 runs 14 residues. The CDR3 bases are TGTGCCAGCAGTTTGACCGGGACAGCCTACGAGCAGTACTTC. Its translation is CASSLTGTAYEQYF. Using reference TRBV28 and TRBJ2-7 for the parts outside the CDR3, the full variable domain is DVKVTQSSRYLVKRTGEKVFLECVQDMDHENMFWYRQDPGLGLRLIYFSYDVKMKEKGDIPEGYSVSREKKERFSLILESASTNQTSMYLCASSLTGTAYEQYFGPGTRLTVT.

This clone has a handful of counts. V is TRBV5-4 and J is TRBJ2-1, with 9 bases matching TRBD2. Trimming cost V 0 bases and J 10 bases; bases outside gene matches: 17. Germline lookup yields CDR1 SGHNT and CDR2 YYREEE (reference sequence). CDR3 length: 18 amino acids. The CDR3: CASSLAKASGARSGEQFF. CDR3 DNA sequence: TGTGCCAGCAGCTTGGCCAAGGCTAGCGGGGCACGTAGCGGGGAGCAGTTCTTC.